A selection of T cell receptor beta chains follows, all from one sample in a study of metastatic and nonmetastatic thyroid tumors. Using MiXCR, TCRdb reanalyzed the PCR reads. Of thousands of clones listed, 35% to 45% are singletons. Material: adjacent normal tissue. The receptors were gathered from a male donor with papillary thyroid cancer or a benign thyroid nodule (not recorded which). Some clones in this sample may be carry-over from other donors' samples. The CDR3 runs from the conserved cysteine through the conserved F or W.

v_call	j_call	cdr3_aa
TRBV9	TRBJ2-3	CASSDHSGRAEDTQYF
TRBV5-1	TRBJ2-7	CASSLVSRGASGQTYEQYF
TRBV6-2/TRBV6-3	TRBJ1-1	CASSYREGTEAFF
TRBV20-1	TRBJ2-7	CSARDFHGVDYEQYF
TRBV6-1	TRBJ1-2	CASSEVVNYGYTF
TRBV6-1	TRBJ2-2	CASSPLANTGELFF
TRBV27	TRBJ2-1	CASSAGLAGLSYNEQFF
TRBV11-2	TRBJ2-7	CASSLGSIYYEQYF
TRBV7-9	TRBJ2-7	CATWGSYEQYF
TRBV12-3/TRBV12-4	TRBJ2-7	CASRRRPSYEQYF
TRBV20-1	TRBJ1-2	CSARDWGGNYGYTF
TRBV7-7	TRBJ2-1	CASSSGSHNEQFF
TRBV5-1	TRBJ1-3	CASSTEVSGNTIYF
TRBV20-1	TRBJ1-2	CSARDRGHGGYTF
TRBV20-1	TRBJ2-7	CSARDPRAAVKHYEQYF
TRBV27	TRBJ1-2	CASSSLTGEDYGYTF
TRBV6-1	TRBJ1-1	CASSIWTGATEAFF
TRBV27	TRBJ2-5	CASRAGGSYQETQYF
TRBV7-9	TRBJ2-1	CASSSTITHNEQFF
TRBV6-1	TRBJ1-4	CASRRNQGLTNEKLFF
TRBV6-1	TRBJ2-1	CATARAGYNEQFF
TRBV6-5	TRBJ2-7	CASSYGGSYEQYF
TRBV28	TRBJ2-5	CASSLGQIQETQYF
TRBV6-2/TRBV6-3	TRBJ1-1	CASSYEGRRNTEAFF
TRBV10-3	TRBJ2-7	CAISERDEQYF
TRBV5-1	TRBJ2-1	CASSTGANEQFF
TRBV20-1	TRBJ1-2	CTGDPHYGYTF
TRBV2	TRBJ2-7	CASKGTGVYAQYF
TRBV28	TRBJ1-4	CASSAWGGNEKLFF
TRBV7-9	TRBJ1-2	CASSPSGTDYGYTF
TRBV6-2/TRBV6-3	TRBJ2-7	CASSYPTGGSYEQYF
TRBV6-2/TRBV6-3	TRBJ2-6	CASSYSGLAGAGANVLTF
TRBV19	TRBJ2-1	CASLGNELYRGQFF
TRBV20-1	TRBJ1-1	CSARDQGRGTEAFF
TRBV27	TRBJ1-1	CATRAYTEAFF
TRBV11-2	TRBJ2-2	CASSSAGGPMAGELFF
TRBV20-1	TRBJ2-3	CSVRRTSTDTQYF
TRBV20-1	TRBJ2-7	CSALNQDTPAYEQYF
TRBV11-2	TRBJ2-3	CASSAHGSGGTDTQYF
TRBV11-2	TRBJ1-1	CASSYTQNTEAFF
TRBV12-3/TRBV12-4	TRBJ2-7	CASRTGAPPYEQYF
TRBV14	TRBJ2-2	CASSQVGTSATGELFF
TRBV6-1	TRBJ1-5	CASSEAGQGNQPQHF
TRBV5-1	TRBJ2-2	CASSLIEVTGELFF
TRBV6-1	TRBJ2-7	CASARQGSSYEQYF